The 26 T cell receptor beta chains reported below all come from one sample, sequenced in a study of blood T cells in healthy people across ages. The authors ran a second PCR of about 6 to 11 cycles using a sample-barcoded 5' primer and a J-beta primer mix. TCRdb reprocessed the 5' RACE reads via MiXCR and lists one record per CDR3 protein. The sample lists roughly 680,000 distinct CDR3 sequences; roughly 50% were seen once. What was sequenced was blood. The receptors shown here come from a woman aged 55-75 years in good health.

This clonotype was recorded only once. At one end, the junction sequence differs from germline, possibly due to a read error. The rearrangement joins TRBV29-1 to TRBJ1-2, with TRBD1 as a possible D gene (6 bases). CDR3 length: 14 residues. The V gene's germline CDR1 is SQVTM and CDR2 ANQGSEA. CDR3 coding DNA: TGCAGCGTTGAACCAGCGGACAGCCGCTATGGCTGCACCTTC. Translating gives CSVEPADSRYGCTF. Variable domain in full (rest from reference TRBV29-1 and TRBJ1-2): SAVISQKPSRDICQRGTSLTIQCQVDSQVTMMFWYRQQPGQSLTLIATANQGSEATYESGFVIDKFPISRPNLTFSTLTVSNMSPEDSSIYLCSVEPADSRYGCTFGSGTRLTVV.

This clonotype was recorded once. Germline is not matched at one junction end, which may reflect a read error. CDR3 DNA sequence: TGCGCCAGTAGCCAATCTGGACAGGGGGATTACGAGCAGTACTTC. Protein: CASSQSGQGDYEQYF. V is TRBV4-1 and J is TRBJ2-7, with 10 bases identical to TRBD1. Germline V gene data show CDR1 as MGHRA and CDR2 as YSYEKL. CDR3 length: 15 amino acids.

V gene TRBV20-1 combines with J gene TRBJ2-1, with 8 bases aligning to TRBD2. Germline lookup yields CDR1 DFQATT and CDR2 SNEGSKA (reference sequence). V shed 0 bases, J shed 6 bases, and the junction held 4 bases outside the gene matches. This CDR3 contains 14 residues. The CDR3 protein is CSAREAGAGNEQFF. The DNA for the CDR3 is TGCAGTGCTAGAGAAGCGGGAGCCGGCAATGAGCAGTTCTTC.

This clonotype was detected only a few times. The chain combines TRBV9 with TRBJ2-5; tentatively, D is TRBD1 or TRBD2 (5 bases each). CDR3 length equals 14 residues. With 2 bases removed from V and 2 bases from J, the gap between germline ends came to 10 bases. Looked up from germline, CDR1 is SGDLS and CDR2 is YYNGEE. The CDR3 protein is CASSVGVGQETQYF. Written as DNA, the CDR3 is TGTGCCAGCAGCGTGGGGGTTGGGCAAGAGACCCAGTACTTC.

This clonotype was seen more than once but under ten times. J is TRBJ2-4 and V is TRBV2; perhaps TRBD1 as D (6 bases). Germline V CDR1 and CDR2: SNHLY, FYNNEI. The germline V and J ends were trimmed by 5 bases and 5 bases, with 10 bases remaining between them. The CDR3 is 13 residues long. CDR3 DNA: TGTGCCAGCAGTACAGGGTTCCAAAACATTCAGTACTTC. Its protein product is CASSTGFQNIQYF.

Details on this clonotype: The junction does not match germline at one end; this may be a read error. The chain employs TRBV3-1 and TRBJ2-7; TRBD1 matches 10 bases. Looked up from germline, CDR1 is LGHDT and CDR2 is YNNKEL (reference sequence). This CDR3 spans 16 amino acids. CDR3 sequence reads: CANSPPGTGDSYEQYF. The CDR3 nucleotides are TGTGCCAACAGCCCTCCCGGGACAGGGGACTCCTACGAGCAGTACTTC.

The genes are TRBV2 and TRBJ2-3; D is possibly TRBD2 (5 bases). CDR1 is SNHLY, CDR2 FYNNEI, per germline. The CDR3 runs to 17 residues. Trimming shortened V by 4 bases and J by 6 bases, and 23 bases separated the two germline ends. The CDR3 DNA is TGTGCCAGCAGTGCACACTCGGGTCCCAACAGAGGGGATACGCAGTATTTT. This gives the protein CASSAHSGPNRGDTQYF. Full variable domain (missing parts from reference TRBV2 and TRBJ2-3): EPEVTQTPSHQVTQMGQEVILRCVPISNHLYFYWYRQILGQKVEFLVSFYNNEISEKSEIFDDQFSVERPDGSNFTLKIRSTKLEDSAMYFCASSAHSGPNRGDTQYFGPGTRLTVL.

This chain uses TRBV10-3 with TRBJ1-5; D unclear. The CDR3 has 13 residues. V was pared by 2 bases and J by 6 bases, with 8 bases between. CDR1 and CDR2 (germline): ENHRY, SYGVKD. The CDR3 bases are TGTGCCATCAGTGAGGGTTACGGTCAGCCCCAGCATTTT. This sequence encodes CAISEGYGQPQHF.

The chain employs TRBV12-3 or TRBV12-4 and TRBJ2-5; 8 bases map to TRBD1. The CDR3 consists of 14 residues. Trimming took 3 bases from V and 4 from J; bases not matched to a gene: 4. The CDR3 nucleotides are TGTGCCAGCAGTTTTAGGGACAGGTTAGAGACCCAGTACTTC. Protein sequence: CASSFRDRLETQYF.

The chain couples TRBV7-2 to TRBJ2-7; TRBD1 aligns across 7 bases. The CDR3 runs to 14 residues. Germline CDR1 is SGHTA and CDR2 is FQGNSA. Trimming cost V 6 bases and J 5 bases; bases outside gene matches: 10. The CDR3: CASSYDRVGNEQYF. The CDR3 DNA reads as TGTGCCAGCAGTTATGACAGGGTTGGTAACGAGCAGTACTTC.

This clonotype appeared a few times. The chain links TRBV12-3 or TRBV12-4 to TRBJ2-5; D unclear. The CDR3 consists of 13 residues. Trimming removed 0 bases from V and 3 bases from J, with 5 bases in between. CDR3: CASSLALKETQYF. CDR3 coding DNA: TGTGCCAGCAGTTTAGCCTTGAAAGAGACCCAGTACTTC.

The V and J genes are TRBV2 and TRBJ2-1; 11 bases are shared with TRBD2. This CDR3 contains 15 residues. Trimming cost V 6 bases and J 4 bases; bases outside gene matches: 5. CDR1 and CDR2 (germline): SNHLY, FYNNEI. CDR3 DNA sequence: TGTGCCAGCAGCGTAGCGGGAGGGCAGTACAATGAGCAGTTCTTC. This encodes CASSVAGGQYNEQFF.

This chain joins TRBV27 and TRBJ2-6; the match to TRBD2 covers 8 bases. The junction had 5 bases not matched to a gene; V was cut back by 1 base and J by 0 bases. Germline values: CDR1 MNHEY, CDR2 SMNVEV (reference sequence). This CDR3 comprises 18 residues. The CDR3 DNA is TGTGCCAGCAGTTTATTCGGACTAGCAGGCTCTGGGGCCAACGTCCTGACTTTC. Translated: CASSLFGLAGSGANVLTF.

The genes are TRBV4-3 and TRBJ2-1, with TRBD1 matching 7 bases. CDR3 length equals 14 residues. The V segment lost 2 bases and the J segment 10 bases; nucleotides outside the gene matches: 8. Germline CDR1 and CDR2: LGHNA and YSLEER. The chain's CDR3 is CASSQTGASTEQFF. For the CDR3, the DNA is TGCGCCAGCAGCCAAACAGGGGCGTCAACAGAGCAGTTCTTC.

This clonotype was recorded only once. This sequence joins TRBV7-2 and TRBJ1-4, with TRBD1 matching over 7 bases. Looked up from germline, CDR1 is SGHTA and CDR2 is FQGNSA. The V gene end was trimmed by 2 bases and the J gene end by 4 bases; junction bases not matched to a gene: 7. This CDR3 has 16 amino acids. The CDR3 reads CASSLRSGTVNEKLFF. The CDR3 DNA follows: TGTGCCAGCAGCTTAAGGTCCGGGACAGTTAATGAAAAACTGTTTTTT.

This chain links TRBV7-3 with TRBJ2-3, with D possibly matching TRBD2 (5 bases). This CDR3 region has 16 residues. The germline V and J ends were trimmed by 5 bases and 0 bases, with 15 bases remaining between them. Germline CDR1 reads SGHTA; CDR2 reads FQGTGA. The DNA of the CDR3 is TGTGCCAGCAGCCCCCATGGACTCCAAAGCACAGATACGCAGTATTTT. This gives the protein CASSPHGLQSTDTQYF.

This clonotype has a handful of counts. This chain connects TRBV29-1 to TRBJ1-1, with TRBD1 matching 9 bases. V gave up 1 base and J gave up 6 bases; unmatched junction bases: 9. The V gene's germline CDR1 is SQVTM and CDR2 ANQGSEA. The CDR3 consists of 15 residues. The CDR3 spells CSVEGDRAIGPEAFF. The CDR3 DNA is TGCAGCGTTGAAGGGGACAGGGCGATCGGGCCTGAAGCTTTCTTT.

The chain links TRBV27 to TRBJ2-5, with 7 nucleotides matching TRBD1. The V gene's germline CDR1 is MNHEY and CDR2 SMNVEV (reference sequence). V trimming: 6 bases; J trimming: 11 bases; junction bases outside the gene matches: 12. The CDR3 has 13 residues. CDR3 in DNA: TGTGCCAGCAGAGCCCGGGACAGCTACGTGCAGTACTTC. Protein: CASRARDSYVQYF.

This CDR3 is CSARTGINSPLHF. The CDR3 nucleotides are TGCAGCGCCCGGACAGGGATCAATTCACCCCTCCACTTT. The rearrangement links TRBV29-1 to TRBJ1-6; TRBD1 aligns across 8 bases. Germline values: CDR1 SQVTM, CDR2 ANQGSEA. J lost 7 bases, V lost 7 bases, and 6 bases had no gene match. The length of the CDR3 is 13 residues.

The chain employs TRBV12-3 or TRBV12-4 and TRBJ2-5; 10 bases map to TRBD2. After removal of 3 bases from V and 1 base from J, the junction contained 11 bases not matched to a gene. This CDR3 is 18 amino acids long. CDR3 region: CASSLGRTGLARQETQYF. CDR3 sequence (DNA): TGTGCCAGCAGTTTGGGCAGGACGGGACTAGCGCGCCAAGAGACCCAGTACTTC.

This clonotype showed up just a few times. The chain is built from TRBV6-2 or TRBV6-3 and TRBJ1-4, with a tentative D call TRBD1 (5 bases). The CDR3 runs 13 residues. The V gene's germline CDR1 is MNHEY and CDR2 SVGEGT. The V and J ends lost 11 bases and 3 bases respectively, with 13 bases between them. The CDR3 bases are TGTGCCGCCCGGCGGGGCTCTAATGAAAAACTGTTTTTT. Translation gives CAARRGSNEKLFF.

V is TRBV9 and J is TRBJ1-4, with D perhaps matching TRBD1 (6 bases). The CDR3 is 15 amino acids. Trimming took 0 bases from V and 1 from J, leaving 7 bases between them. Germline CDR1 SGDLS, CDR2 YYNGEE. The CDR3: CASSVGGGTNEKLFF. In nucleotides, the CDR3 is TGTGCCAGCAGCGTAGGAGGGGGAACTAATGAAAAACTGTTTTTT.

The V and J genes are TRBV7-2 and TRBJ1-1, with a weak D call TRBD1 (6 bases). Deletions cut 2 bases from V and 4 bases from J, with 17 bases between. The CDR3 has 16 residues. CDR1 and CDR2 (germline): SGHTA, FQGNSA. The CDR3 reads CASSLPSTGTGTEAFF. The CDR3 bases are TGTGCCAGCAGCTTACCCTCCACAGGGACGGGCACTGAAGCTTTCTTT.

A few counts support this clonotype. This chain uses TRBV25-1 with TRBJ1-1, with D perhaps matching TRBD1 (6 bases). CDR3 size: 15 residues. The V and J ends lost 2 bases and 3 bases respectively, with 13 bases between them. CDR1 is MGHDK, CDR2 SYGVNS, per germline. This CDR3 is CASSEPGTLDTEAFF. CDR3 in DNA: TGTGCCAGCAGTGAACCCGGGACATTGGACACTGAAGCTTTCTTT.

This clonotype was counted a single time. Relative to the germline gene, one junction end is altered; a read error may explain this. This rearrangement joins TRBV3-1 to TRBJ2-7; the D gene is possibly TRBD2 (5 bases). The CDR3 length is 14 residues. The germline V gene encodes CDR1 LGHDT and CDR2 YNNKEL (reference sequence). The DNA of the CDR3 is TGTGCCTGCAGCCATGGTAGCGACTCCTACGAGCAGTACTTC. This sequence encodes CACSHGSDSYEQYF.

Only one count was recorded for this clonotype. The V gene is TRBV6-5, the J gene TRBJ2-3; D may be TRBD2 (6 bases). Germline-derived CDR1 and CDR2 are MNHEY and SVGAGI. V shed 0 bases and J shed 2 bases, with 15 bases lying between them. The CDR3 extends over 17 amino acids. The CDR3 region is CASSYSPPGAYTDTQYF. For the CDR3, the DNA is TGTGCCAGCAGTTACTCCCCTCCGGGAGCGTACACAGATACGCAGTATTTT.